The present TCR beta chain was sequenced within a study of PD-1 blockade in classical Hodgkin lymphoma. Study in general: Patients were given intravenous nivolumab, 3 mg/kg, every 2 weeks. Study findings and constraints: A reduction in baseline TCR diversity was reportedly seen in newly diagnosed patients relative to healthy donors. CD4+ TCR diversity, unlike CD8+, climbed significantly by C4D1. Complete responders had baseline diversity similar to newly diagnosed patients.

In this sample, this clone turned up once. No antigen is known for it. CDR3 length: 12 amino acids. Germline-derived CDR1 and CDR2 are MDHEN and SYDVKM. V lost 8 bases, J lost 7 bases, and 12 bases lay in between. Only in-frame clones appear in the TCRdb table, and some are missing; sequencing was by immunoSEQ multiplex PCR. The data contain approximately 160,000 clones, around 73% of them seen just once; the ten biggest clones take up approximately 9.6%. There was relapse after autologous stem cell transplantation in every patient, and there was variation in brentuximab vedotin exposure. Specimen: peripheral blood mononuclear cells (PBMCs), collected before the second cycle of nivolumab. This sequence originates from a human donor with classical Hodgkin lymphoma. This chain uses TRBV28 with TRBJ2-1; D is possibly TRBD1 (5 bases). In nucleotides, the CDR3 is TGTGCCAGCTTAGGGTCAGGGAATGAGCAGTTCTTC. Its translation: CASLGSGNEQFF.